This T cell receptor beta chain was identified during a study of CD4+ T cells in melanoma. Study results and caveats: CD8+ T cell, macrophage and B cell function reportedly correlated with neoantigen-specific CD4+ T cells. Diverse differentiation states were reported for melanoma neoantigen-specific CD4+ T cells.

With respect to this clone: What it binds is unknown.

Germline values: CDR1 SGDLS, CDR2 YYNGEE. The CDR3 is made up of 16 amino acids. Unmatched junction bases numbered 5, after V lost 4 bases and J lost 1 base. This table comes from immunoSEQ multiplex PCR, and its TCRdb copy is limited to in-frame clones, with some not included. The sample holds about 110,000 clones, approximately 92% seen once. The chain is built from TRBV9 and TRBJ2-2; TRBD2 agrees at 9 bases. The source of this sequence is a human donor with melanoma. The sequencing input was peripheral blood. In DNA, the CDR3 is TGTGCCAGCAGCCCCCGACTAGCGGAGAACACCGGGGAGCTGTTTTTT. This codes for CASSPRLAENTGELFF.